This section outlines one T cell receptor beta chain sequence together with its context. The sample is drawn from a study of blood T cell repertoires in COVID-19. CDR1 is LNHDA and CDR2 is SQIVND in the germline V gene (reference sequence). The CDR3 sequence is 15 residues long. V was clipped by 5 bases and J by 8 bases; unmatched bases: 9. Method: immunoSEQ multiplex PCR; TCRdb's copy keeps in-frame clones and lacks some. Of 50,000 to 60,000 clones in the sample, approximately 88% were seen once. V usage is TRBV19 and J usage is TRBJ1-4, with TRBD1 matching over 9 bases. Sequences were obtained from peripheral blood. The clonotype originates from a human donor in a cohort sampled during active COVID-19. CDR3 amino acids: CASSPATGGEEKLFF. The CDR3 DNA sequence: TGTGCCAGTAGTCCAGCGACAGGGGGAGAAGAAAAACTGTTTTTT.